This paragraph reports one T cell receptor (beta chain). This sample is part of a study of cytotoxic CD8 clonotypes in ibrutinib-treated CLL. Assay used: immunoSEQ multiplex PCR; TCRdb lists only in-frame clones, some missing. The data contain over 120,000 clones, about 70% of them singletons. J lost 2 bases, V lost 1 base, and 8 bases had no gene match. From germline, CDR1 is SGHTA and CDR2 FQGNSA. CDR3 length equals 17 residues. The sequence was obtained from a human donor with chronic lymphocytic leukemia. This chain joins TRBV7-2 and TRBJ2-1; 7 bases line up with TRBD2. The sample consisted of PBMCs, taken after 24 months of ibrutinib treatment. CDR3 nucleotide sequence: TGTGCCAGCAGCTTAGTAGGGACGAGCGGGGCCTACAATGAGCAGTTCTTC. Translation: CASSLVGTSGAYNEQFF.